Each of the 10 T cell receptor beta chains below was sequenced from the same sample in a study of siplizumab effects on memory and regulatory T cells. Generated by immunoSEQ multiplex PCR, the TCRdb table keeps only in-frame clones and is missing some. Of about 100,000 clones in the sample, 80% to 95% were seen once. The sequenced sample was CD4+ T cells sorted from blood. Every receptor here comes from a human donor in good health.

The V and J genes are TRBV12-2 and TRBJ2-2; TRBD2, the table's D call, lacks a check against the DNA. TRBV12-2 is assigned pseudogene status. The length of the CDR3 is 15 residues. The CDR3 protein is CASPGTSGKDGELFF. The CDR3 DNA sequence: TGTGCAAGTCCCGGGACTAGCGGCAAGGACGGGGAGCTGTTTTTT.

This clone was observed once. This CDR3 reads CASSPGKQTQYF. The CDR3, as DNA: TGTGCCAGCTCTCCAGGGAAGCAGACCCAGTACTTC. The rearrangement uses TRBV28 and TRBJ2-5; D possibly corresponds to TRBD1 (5 bases). The V end lost 8 bases, the J end lost 6 bases, and 13 bases lay between the germline ends. Germline V CDR1 and CDR2: MDHEN, SYDVKM. The CDR3 sequence is 12 residues long. The full variable domain, rest sourced from reference TRBV28 and TRBJ2-5, is DVKVTQSSRYLVKRTGEKVFLECVQDMDHENMFWYRQDPGLGLRLIYFSYDVKMKEKGDIPEGYSVSREKKERFSLILESASTNQTSMYLCASSPGKQTQYFGPGTRLLVL.

This clone was seen once. This chain joins TRBV6-6 and TRBJ2-7, with TRBD2 matching 12 bases. V trimming: 6 bases; J trimming: 3 bases; junction bases outside the gene matches: 0. The germline V gene has CDR1 MNHNY and CDR2 SVGAGI (reference sequence). This CDR3 comprises 13 residues. The CDR3 sequence: CASRLAGGYEQYF. CDR3 DNA: TGTGCCAGCAGACTAGCGGGGGGCTACGAGCAGTACTTC.

This chain uses TRBV4-3 with TRBJ1-2; tentatively, D is TRBD1 (6 bases). The CDR3 contains 14 residues. The germline gives CDR1 LGHNA, CDR2 YSLEER. Trimming took off 0 bases at V and 4 bases at J, with 9 bases between the two ends. The CDR3 bases are TGCGCCAGCAGCCAAGAAGGCAGGGGCTATGGCTACACCTTC. Translation gives CASSQEGRGYGYTF.

V gene TRBV6-5 combines with J gene TRBJ1-5, with no clear D. The CDR3 consists of 15 residues. Germline lookup yields CDR1 MNHEY and CDR2 SVGAGI. V dropped 6 bases and J dropped 1 base, with 13 bases sitting between them. The CDR3 reads CASSPMGWSNQPQHF. In DNA, the CDR3 is TGTGCCAGCAGCCCAATGGGGTGGAGCAATCAGCCCCAGCATTTT.

The chain employs TRBV7-7 and TRBJ2-5; 12 bases map to TRBD2. Germline V gene data show CDR1 as SSHAT and CDR2 as FNYEAQ (reference sequence). J gave up 5 bases and V 4 bases, and 11 bases lay outside the gene matches. The CDR3 runs 17 residues. CDR3 protein: CASSSSSGGASRETQYF. The CDR3 DNA is TGTGCCAGCAGCTCCTCTAGCGGGGGGGCCAGTAGGGAGACCCAGTACTTC.

The chain recombines TRBV23-1 with TRBJ1-3, with 7 nucleotides matching TRBD1. TRBV23-1 counts as an open reading frame of uncertain function. Trimming at V came to 3 bases and at J to 3 bases, leaving 14 bases not matched to a gene. The CDR3 runs 18 residues. Written as DNA, the CDR3 is TGCGCCAGCAGTCAGTCCGCCGTAGAGGGGGCTTGTGGAAACACCATATATTTT. Its translation is CASSQSAVEGACGNTIYF.

J is TRBJ1-1 and V is TRBV30, with 7 bases aligning to TRBD1. The V gene end was trimmed by 7 bases and the J gene end by 3 bases; junction bases not matched to a gene: 5. The length of the CDR3 is 12 residues. CDR1 is GTSNPN, CDR2 SVGIG, per germline (reference sequence). CDR3 DNA: TGTGCCTCTACAGGGGAGTACACTGAAGCTTTCTTT. Translation: CASTGEYTEAFF.

Remarks on this clone: This same CDR3 is encoded by further DNA sequences in the sample. The J gene is TRBJ2-3, the V gene TRBV9; D perhaps matches TRBD1 (5 bases). The CDR3 extends over 14 amino acids. Germline loops: CDR1 SGDLS, CDR2 YYNGEE. The V and J ends lost 7 bases and 0 bases respectively, with 12 bases between them. The CDR3 is CASGRGDSTDTQYF. The DNA for the CDR3 is TGTGCCAGCGGTAGGGGTGATAGCACAGATACGCAGTATTTT.

The V call is TRBV5-1, the J call TRBJ2-2; 10 bases align to TRBD2. The CDR3 extends over 20 amino acids. V shed 4 bases, J shed 4 bases, and the junction held 19 bases outside the gene matches. The germline CDR1 and CDR2 sequences are SGHRS and YFSETQ. This CDR3 reads CASSQASGGANAWITGELFF. In nucleotides, the CDR3 is TGCGCCAGCAGCCAGGCTAGCGGGGGAGCCAATGCCTGGATCACCGGGGAGCTGTTTTTT.